These 2 T cell receptor beta chains share one sample of origin, sequenced in a study of shared clonotypes between healthy human individuals. Using immunoSEQ multiplex PCR, the repertoire was profiled, and TCRdb retains in-frame clones only, with some absent. Of about 1 million clones in the sample, 65% to 80% were seen once. The sample comprised memory CD4+ T cells sorted from blood. Subset noted: CD45RA-negative fraction. The source is a man between 18 and 35 years old in good health.

J is TRBJ1-5 and V is TRBV7-2; D is ambiguous. V was pared by 5 bases and J by 9 bases, with 14 bases between. The CDR3 runs to 13 residues. Germline V gives CDR1 SGHTA, CDR2 FQGNSA. The CDR3 DNA reads TGTGCCAGCAGCGCTGACCCGGCCGGGCCCCAGCATTTT. Translating it yields CASSADPAGPQHF.

The chain is built from TRBV7-2 and TRBJ2-5; D is unclear. Germline-derived CDR1 and CDR2 are SGHTA and FQGNSA. This CDR3 contains 13 residues. V was cut by 1 base and J by 6 bases, with 9 bases left in between. DNA of the CDR3: TGTGCCAGCAGCTTAGAGCTTGGGAAGACCCAGTACTTC. It yields the protein CASSLELGKTQYF.